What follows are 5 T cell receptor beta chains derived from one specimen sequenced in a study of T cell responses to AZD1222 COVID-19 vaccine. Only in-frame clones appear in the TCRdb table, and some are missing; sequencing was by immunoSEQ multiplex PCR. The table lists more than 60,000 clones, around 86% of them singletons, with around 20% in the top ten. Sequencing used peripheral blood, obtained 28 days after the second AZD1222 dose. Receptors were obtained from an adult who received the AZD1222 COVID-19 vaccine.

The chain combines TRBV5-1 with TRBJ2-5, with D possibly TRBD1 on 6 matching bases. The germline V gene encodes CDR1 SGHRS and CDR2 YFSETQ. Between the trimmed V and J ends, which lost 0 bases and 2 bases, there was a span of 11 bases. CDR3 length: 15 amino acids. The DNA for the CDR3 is TGCGCCAGCAGCTTGGACAGGGAAATACAAGAGACCCAGTACTTC. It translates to CASSLDREIQETQYF.

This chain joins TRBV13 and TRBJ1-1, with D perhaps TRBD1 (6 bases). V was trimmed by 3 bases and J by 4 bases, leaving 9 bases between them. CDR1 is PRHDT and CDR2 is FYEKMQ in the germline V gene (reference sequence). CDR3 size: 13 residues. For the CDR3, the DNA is TGTGCCAGCAGCTTCGGCAGGGGCACTGAAGCTTTCTTT. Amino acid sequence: CASSFGRGTEAFF.

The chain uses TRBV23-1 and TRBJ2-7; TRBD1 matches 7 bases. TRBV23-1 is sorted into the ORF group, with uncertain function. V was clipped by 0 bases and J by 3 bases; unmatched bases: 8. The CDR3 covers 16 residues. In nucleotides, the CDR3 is TGCGCCAGCAGTCAATCCTCGGACAGGACCGACTACGAGCAGTACTTC. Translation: CASSQSSDRTDYEQYF.

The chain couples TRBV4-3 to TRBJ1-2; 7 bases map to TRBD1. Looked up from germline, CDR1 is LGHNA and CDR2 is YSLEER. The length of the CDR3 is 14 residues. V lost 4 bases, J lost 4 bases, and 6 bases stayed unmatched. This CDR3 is CASSRYGTVYGYTF. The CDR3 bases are TGCGCCAGCAGCCGATACGGGACAGTCTATGGCTACACCTTC.

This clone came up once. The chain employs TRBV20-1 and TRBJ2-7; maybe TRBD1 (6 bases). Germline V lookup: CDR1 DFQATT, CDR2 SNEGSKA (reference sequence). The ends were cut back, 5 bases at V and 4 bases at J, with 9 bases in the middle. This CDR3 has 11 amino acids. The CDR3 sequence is CSASGVYEQYF. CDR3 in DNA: TGCAGTGCTTCAGGGGTTTACGAGCAGTACTTC.